The 2 T cell receptor beta chains below all came from one sample that was sequenced in a study of long-term antiretroviral therapy in people with HIV. Sequencing relied on immunoSEQ assay v3.0, run at survey level. Produced via immunoSEQ multiplex PCR; TCRdb's table is partial and in-frame only. The sample has more than 20,000 clones; less than 85% are singletons. The source was unsorted PBMCs, collected 0.5 years before starting antiretroviral therapy. Receptors were obtained from a middle-aged man with HIV.

The rearrangement joins TRBV29-1 to TRBJ2-2; 8 nucleotides agree with TRBD1. The CDR3 has 15 amino acids. The V segment lost 2 bases and the J segment 2 bases; nucleotides outside the gene matches: 4. Germline V gives CDR1 SQVTM, CDR2 ANQGSEA. The chain's CDR3 is CSVELGTGNTGELFF. DNA of the CDR3: TGCAGCGTTGAACTCGGGACAGGCAACACCGGGGAGCTGTTTTTT.

The chain employs TRBV19 and TRBJ1-2, with D unresolved. Germline V gene lookup returns CDR1 LNHDA and CDR2 SQIVND (reference sequence). Trimming cost V 1 base and J 6 bases, with 12 bases left between them. The CDR3 covers 14 residues. The CDR3 region has the DNA TGTGCCAGTAGTATAGCGGCGCAAAGGAATGGCTACACCTTC. Protein product: CASSIAAQRNGYTF.